This note documents a single T cell receptor (beta chain) sequence. Its matching antigen is unknown. V shed 9 bases and J shed 2 bases, with 16 bases lying between them. Germline V gene lookup returns CDR1 MNHEY and CDR2 SMNVEV (reference sequence). The CDR3 length is 14 residues. This entry belongs to a study of T cell responses to AZD1222 COVID-19 vaccine. Notes on the study in general: Repertoire sampling occurred only after the peak T cell response. There were mostly white British donors and more females than males, and clonal diversity was possibly underestimated.

The method was immunoSEQ multiplex PCR; TCRdb's version includes in-frame clones alone and lacks a portion of them. The data hold tens of thousands of clones, with around 88% observed a single time. The sequence was collected from an adult who received the MenACWY meningococcal vaccine as a control. The rearrangement links TRBV27 to TRBJ1-1, with TRBD1 as a possible D gene (5 bases). Specimen: peripheral blood, collected 28 days after the second dose of the MenACWY control vaccine. DNA of the CDR3: TGTGCCAGTCGGGAAATCAGGGCCAACACTGAAGCTTTCTTT. This encodes CASREIRANTEAFF.